The 24 T cell receptor beta chains below all came from one sample that was sequenced in a study of identical twins. TCRdb re-derived calls from the 5' RACE reads in MiXCR, one entry per CDR3 protein. The sample records roughly 690,000 distinct CDR3 sequences, around 6% being singletons. Sequenced sample: naive T cells sorted from blood. The receptors were gathered from a man aged 18 to 30 in good health.

This clonotype appeared a few times. This chain joins TRBV24-1 and TRBJ2-5; a possible D gene is TRBD1 (6 bases). V was pared by 4 bases and J by 5 bases, with 16 bases between. The germline gives CDR1 KGHDR, CDR2 SFDVKD. The CDR3 is made up of 15 amino acids. As DNA, the CDR3 is TGTGCCACCAGTGACCGGACAGTATTCAAGGAGACCCAGTACTTC. It codes for CATSDRTVFKETQYF.

This clonotype has a count of ten or more. V is TRBV12-3 or TRBV12-4 and J is TRBJ1-1; 11 nucleotides agree with TRBD1. The CDR3 extends over 18 amino acids. V lost 7 bases to trimming and J lost 3 bases; unmatched junction nucleotides: 16. CDR3 bases: TGTGCCAGCACCACCTCTTTCGGACAGGGGGCGCGGGACACTGAAGCTTTCTTT. It encodes CASTTSFGQGARDTEAFF.

At least ten counts were recorded for this clonotype. The chain has TRBV7-3 and TRBJ2-3; maybe TRBD2 (7 bases). The CDR3 spans 16 residues. Germline assignment: CDR1 SGHTA and CDR2 FQGTGA. Deletions cut 6 bases from V and 4 bases from J, with 20 bases between. CDR3 nucleotide sequence: TGTGCCAGCAGTTCTCCGCCTCAGGGGAGGGCAGATACGCAGTATTTT. As protein: CASSSPPQGRADTQYF.

This clonotype was counted between two and nine times. V and J are TRBV2 and TRBJ2-1, with D maybe TRBD2 (5 bases). CDR1 is SNHLY, CDR2 FYNNEI, per germline. The CDR3 sequence is 13 residues long. Trimming shortened V by 2 bases and J by 15 bases, and 17 bases separated the two germline ends. CDR3 residues: CASSEPSPSGPFF. The CDR3 bases are TGTGCCAGCAGTGAACCTTCCCCAAGCGGTCCGTTCTTC.

This sequence joins TRBV3-1 and TRBJ2-5, with D hard to call. Germline CDR1 reads LGHDT; CDR2 reads YNNKEL (reference sequence). V was shortened by 0 bases and J by 9 bases, with 17 bases between the two germline ends. This CDR3 comprises 15 residues. CDR3 sequence (DNA): TGTGCCAGCAGCCAAGATACCGTTCTAGGCGGTTCCCAGTACTTC. Its translation is CASSQDTVLGGSQYF.

This clonotype was found many times. The chain carries TRBV10-3 and TRBJ2-1; the match to TRBD2 covers 8 bases. V was pared by 2 bases and J by 3 bases, with 9 bases of the junction left unmatched. Germline V gene lookup returns CDR1 ENHRY and CDR2 SYGVKD. This CDR3 has 17 amino acids. CDR3 loop: CAISEVGSGTDYNEQFF. The CDR3 DNA is TGTGCCATCAGTGAGGTAGGTAGCGGGACGGACTACAATGAGCAGTTCTTC.

The chain has TRBV1 and TRBJ2-1; the listed D gene, TRBD2, was not tested against the DNA. TRBV1 is classified as a pseudogene. The CDR3 length is 17 residues. The CDR3 nucleotides are TGCACCAGCAGCCAAGAATTTGGACTAGCGCCCTACAATGAGCAGTTCTTC. Amino acid sequence: CTSSQEFGLAPYNEQFF.

J is TRBJ1-3 and V is TRBV28, with D uncertain. This CDR3 spans 17 amino acids. The germline CDR1 and CDR2 sequences are MDHEN and SYDVKM. V dropped 5 bases and J dropped 0 bases, with 17 bases sitting between them. The CDR3 DNA sequence: TGTGCCAGCAGTCCCCCCGGAGAGACGTACTCTGGAAACACCATATATTTT. As protein: CASSPPGETYSGNTIYF.

This clonotype was counted at least ten times. This chain connects TRBV5-1 to TRBJ1-1; D is ambiguous. Trimming shortened V by 0 bases and J by 4 bases, and 10 bases separated the two germline ends. Germline V lookup: CDR1 SGHRS, CDR2 YFSETQ. This CDR3 spans 14 amino acids. The CDR3 region has the DNA TGCGCCAGCAGCTTGGCCGGAGGGCCCACTGAAGCTTTCTTT. Its translation: CASSLAGGPTEAFF.

V gene TRBV30 combines with J gene TRBJ2-1; D gene ambiguous. The V end was cut by 3 bases, the J end by 6 bases, with 12 bases between. There are 13 residues in the CDR3. The V gene's germline CDR1 is GTSNPN and CDR2 SVGIG (reference sequence). The CDR3 sequence is CAWRNKAVNEQFF. Written as DNA, the CDR3 is TGTGCCTGGAGAAATAAGGCGGTCAATGAGCAGTTCTTC. Supplemented by reference TRBV30 and TRBJ2-1, the full variable domain reads SQTIHQWPATLVQPVGSPLSLECTVEGTSNPNLYWYRQAAGRGLQLLFYSVGIGQISSEVPQNLSASRPQDRQFILSSKKLLLSDSGFYLCAWRNKAVNEQFFGPGTRLTVL.

The V and J genes are TRBV7-9 and TRBJ2-7; possibly TRBD1 for D (6 bases). Germline assignment: CDR1 SEHNR and CDR2 FQNEAQ (reference sequence). The CDR3 length is 15 residues. V dropped 1 base and J dropped 2 bases, with 12 bases sitting between them. DNA of the CDR3: TGTGCCAGCAGCTTAGTAGAGGACAGACCCTACGAGCAGTACTTC. This encodes CASSLVEDRPYEQYF.

The genes are TRBV12-3 or TRBV12-4 and TRBJ1-5; unclear D gene. This CDR3 has 15 amino acids. Trimming took off 3 bases at V and 2 bases at J, with 11 bases between the two ends. The CDR3 loop reads CASSFRAKGNQPQHF. CDR3 DNA: TGTGCCAGCAGTTTTAGGGCCAAGGGCAATCAGCCCCAGCATTTT.

V is TRBV7-9 and J is TRBJ2-1; unclear D gene. There are 15 residues in the CDR3. V was clipped by 6 bases and J by 5 bases, with 17 bases between them. The germline gives CDR1 SEHNR, CDR2 FQNEAQ (reference sequence). The CDR3 region is CASSIKGPSDNEQFF. DNA of the CDR3: TGTGCCAGCAGTATTAAAGGACCATCAGACAATGAGCAGTTCTTC.

This clonotype was counted many times. The chain recombines TRBV12-3 or TRBV12-4 with TRBJ2-7; TRBD2 matches at 12 bases. The V and J ends lost 5 bases and 5 bases, in that order; junction bases with no gene match: 10. This CDR3 spans 16 amino acids. In DNA form, the CDR3 reads TGTGCCAGCAGTCTTCGACTAGCGGGAGTCCCCCACGAGCAGTACTTC. It codes for CASSLRLAGVPHEQYF.

This clonotype was detected only a few times. The chain carries TRBV27 and TRBJ2-2; TRBD2 aligns across 8 bases. Germline values: CDR1 MNHEY, CDR2 SMNVEV (reference sequence). V shed 1 base, J shed 6 bases, and the junction held 7 bases outside the gene matches. This CDR3 region has 16 residues. This CDR3 reads CASSLYPGGLAGELFF. CDR3 coding DNA: TGTGCCAGCAGTTTATATCCGGGGGGGCTGGCCGGGGAGCTGTTTTTT.

This clonotype was counted at least ten times. V gene TRBV25-1 combines with J gene TRBJ2-1; D uncertain. Trimming took 1 base from V and 7 from J, leaving 20 bases between them. The CDR3 consists of 17 residues. CDR1 is MGHDK, CDR2 SYGVNS, per germline. The CDR3 DNA reads as TGTGCCAGCAGTGAATGGGAAGAAAAGACGATGATAAATGAGCAGTTCTTC. Protein product: CASSEWEEKTMINEQFF.

This clonotype was counted ten times or more. The chain couples TRBV9 to TRBJ2-2, with 8 positions matching TRBD2. The CDR3 has 16 amino acids. Germline V gene sequence: CDR1 SGDLS, CDR2 YYNGEE. V lost 4 bases and J lost 7; bases outside the gene matches: 12. As DNA, the CDR3 is TGTGCCAGCAGCTTCGCCTTAGGACTAGCAGGCGGGGAGCTGTTTTTT. Translated, it gives CASSFALGLAGGELFF. Looking up the rest from reference TRBV9 and TRBJ2-2 gives the full variable domain: DSGVTQTPKHLITATGQRVTLRCSPRSGDLSVYWYQQSLDQGLQFLIQYYNGEERAKGNILERFSAQQFPDLHSELNLSSLELGDSALYFCASSFALGLAGGELFFGEGSRLTVL.

This clonotype appeared many times. This sequence joins TRBV24-1 and TRBJ2-2; D is possibly TRBD2 (6 bases). Germline V gene sequence: CDR1 KGHDR, CDR2 SFDVKD. V gave up 4 bases and J gave up 3 bases, with 11 bases separating them. The CDR3 extends over 15 amino acids. The CDR3 nucleotides read TGTGCCACCAGTGACCCGACTAGTTACACCGGGGAGCTGTTTTTT. Amino acids: CATSDPTSYTGELFF.

V is TRBV18 and J is TRBJ1-5; D uncertain. This CDR3 is built from 13 residues. Germline V gene lookup returns CDR1 KGHSH and CDR2 LQKENI. V was trimmed by 1 base and J by 3 bases, leaving 4 bases between them. In DNA, the CDR3 is TGTGCCAGCTCACCACAGGCCAATCAGCCCCAGCATTTT. Residues: CASSPQANQPQHF.

The chain joins TRBV11-2 to TRBJ2-7; 14 nucleotides match TRBD2. This CDR3 is 17 amino acids long. Germline values: CDR1 SGHAT, CDR2 FQNNGV. V was pared by 5 bases and J by 2 bases, with 8 bases of the junction left unmatched. The DNA of the CDR3 is TGTGCCAGCAGCCGTCTGAGACTAGCGGGAGGGGCCTACGAGCAGTACGTC. It codes for CASSRLRLAGGAYEQYV.

As to this clonotype: This may arise from a read error, as a much more abundant clone is one base away. The chain couples TRBV27 to TRBJ2-3; perhaps TRBD2 as D (6 bases). CDR1 is MNHEY, CDR2 SMNVEV, per germline (reference sequence). Trimming removed 11 bases at V and 10 bases at J, with 19 bases between. This CDR3 has 12 amino acids. The CDR3 DNA reads TGTGCCGGCCGAAACGGGAGCTCAGCGCAGTATTTT. Its protein is CAGRNGSSAQYF.

This clonotype came up many times. The rearrangement links TRBV20-1 to TRBJ2-5; D may be TRBD1 (6 bases). The V end lost 0 bases, the J end lost 1 base, and 18 bases lay between the germline ends. Germline V gives CDR1 DFQATT, CDR2 SNEGSKA (reference sequence). The CDR3 sequence is 17 residues long. CDR3 in DNA: TGCAGTGCTAGAGATCCGTGGGACAAAGCAACCCAAGAGACCCAGTACTTC. Protein sequence: CSARDPWDKATQETQYF.

Notes on this clonotype: This may be a read error, as it is one base from a much larger clone. The chain couples TRBV21-1 to TRBJ2-5; TRBD2, the table's D call, was not compared with the DNA. Matching the DNA end better, TRBJ2-1 makes the J call doubtful. TRBV21-1 is shown as a pseudogene. CDR3 length equals 14 residues. DNA for the CDR3: TGTGCCAGCAGATCCCTCGAGGCCCCAGAGACCCAGTTCTTC. Translation gives CASRSLEAPETQFF.

In this sample, this clonotype turned up many times. The chain couples TRBV5-1 to TRBJ1-1, with no clear D. Germline CDR1 and CDR2: SGHRS and YFSETQ. The V and J ends lost 0 bases and 5 bases respectively, with 14 bases between them. CDR3 size: 15 residues. CDR3 sequence (DNA): TGCGCCAGCAGCTTGGACAGCGCCCTGTATACTGAAGCTTTCTTT. Encoded protein: CASSLDSALYTEAFF.